This TCR beta chain came from a study of vaccination and CD4 T cells after COVID-19. Study-level information: Two mRNA vaccine doses were given, either BNT162b2 or mRNA-1273.

Described treatment: roughly 10-day PBMC culture with coronavirus spike peptide pools or control peptides (ViraFEST assay). Before TCRs were sequenced, ViraFEST expanded antigen-specific T cells with peptide pools. Cultured CD4+ T cell DNA underwent sequencing with the Oncomine TCR Beta short-read assay. TCRdb fed the PCR reads into MiXCR, producing one record per CDR3 protein. Of fewer than 12,000 distinct CDR3 sequences listed, around 60% are singletons. Germline CDR1 reads DFQATT; CDR2 reads SNEGSKA (reference sequence). V shed 2 bases, J shed 4 bases, and the junction held 2 bases outside the gene matches. The CDR3 loop spans 13 amino acids. About this clonotype: Its antigen remains unknown.

The source material was CD4+ T cells from blood, cultured in vitro. The V gene is TRBV20-1, the J gene TRBJ1-5, with 7 bases that match TRBD1. The source of this sequence is a human donor who had recovered from COVID-19. The CDR3 DNA reads TGCAGTGCTAGACCGACAGGGAATCAGCCCCAGCATTTT. Encoded protein: CSARPTGNQPQHF.